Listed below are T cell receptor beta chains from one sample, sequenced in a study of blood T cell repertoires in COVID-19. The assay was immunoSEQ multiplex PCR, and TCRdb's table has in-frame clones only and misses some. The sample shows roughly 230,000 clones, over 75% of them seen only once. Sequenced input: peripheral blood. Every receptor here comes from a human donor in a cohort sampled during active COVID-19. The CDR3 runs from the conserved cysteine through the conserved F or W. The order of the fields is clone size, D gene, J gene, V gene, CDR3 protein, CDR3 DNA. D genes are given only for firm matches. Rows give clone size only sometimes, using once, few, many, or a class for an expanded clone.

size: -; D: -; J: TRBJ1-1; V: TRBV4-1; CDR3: CASSQVLRTENTEAFF; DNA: TGCGCCAGCAGCCAAGTTCTCAGGACAGAGAACACTGAAGCTTTCTTT
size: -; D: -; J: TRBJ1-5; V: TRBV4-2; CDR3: CASSQDLSAYSNQPQHF; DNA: TGTGCCAGCAGCCAAGATTTAAGCGCCTATAGCAATCAGCCCCAGCATTTT
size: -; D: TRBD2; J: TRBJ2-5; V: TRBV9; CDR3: CASSSLSGLAGHRGETQYF; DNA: TGTGCCAGCAGCTCCCTTTCGGGACTAGCGGGGCACAGGGGAGAGACCCAGTACTTC
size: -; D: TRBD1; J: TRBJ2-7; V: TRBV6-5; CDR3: CASRATGGPLQYF; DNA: TGTGCCAGCAGGGCGACAGGGGGTCCCCTCCAGTACTTC
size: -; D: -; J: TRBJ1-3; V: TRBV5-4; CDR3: CASSYRGVSGNTIYF; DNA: TGTGCCAGCAGCTACCGAGGAGTCTCTGGAAACACCATATATTTT
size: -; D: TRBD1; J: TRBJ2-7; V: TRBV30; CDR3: CAWGGMGQGIHEQYF; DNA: TGTGCCTGGGGAGGGATGGGACAGGGGATCCACGAGCAGTACTTC
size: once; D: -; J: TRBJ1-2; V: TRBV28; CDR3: CASSLQALYGYTF; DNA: TGTGCCAGCAGTTTACAGGCCCTCTATGGCTACACCTTC
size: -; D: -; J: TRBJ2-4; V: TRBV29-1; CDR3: CSVEGARENIQYF; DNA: TGCAGCGTCGAAGGGGCGCGCGAAAACATTCAGTACTTC
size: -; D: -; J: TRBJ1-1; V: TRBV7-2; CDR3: CASSPSLRGTEAFF; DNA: TGTGCCAGCAGCCCTAGTTTAAGGGGGACTGAAGCTTTCTTT
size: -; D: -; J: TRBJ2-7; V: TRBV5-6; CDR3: CASSLYYRQGFTYEQYF; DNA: TGTGCCAGCAGCTTGTATTACCGGCAGGGCTTCACCTACGAGCAGTACTTC
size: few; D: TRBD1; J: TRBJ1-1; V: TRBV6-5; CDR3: CASTPTGSIEAFF; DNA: TGTGCCAGCACCCCGACAGGGTCTATTGAAGCTTTCTTT
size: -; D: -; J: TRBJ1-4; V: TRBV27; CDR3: CASSIATNEKLFF; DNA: TGTGCCAGCAGTATAGCAACTAATGAAAAACTGTTTTTT
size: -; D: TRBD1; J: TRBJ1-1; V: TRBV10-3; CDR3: CAIKPDRGNTEAFF; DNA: TGTGCCATCAAACCGGACAGGGGGAATACTGAAGCTTTCTTT
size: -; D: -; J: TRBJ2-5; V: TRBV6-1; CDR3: CASSEVGIQETQYF; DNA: TGTGCCAGCAGTGAAGTTGGCATACAAGAGACCCAGTACTTC
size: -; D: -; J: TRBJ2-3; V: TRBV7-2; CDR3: CASSPGTYQTSTDTQYF; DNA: TGTGCCAGCAGCCCCGGGACTTATCAAACTAGCACAGATACGCAGTATTTT
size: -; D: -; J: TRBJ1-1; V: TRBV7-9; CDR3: CADVDSFGLNTEAFF; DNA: TGTGCGGACGTTGACAGTTTTGGGCTGAACACTGAAGCTTTCTTT
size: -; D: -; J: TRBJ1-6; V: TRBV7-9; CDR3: CASSSLEQGSRSPLHF; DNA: TGTGCCAGCAGCTCGCTCGAACAGGGAAGCCGATCACCCCTCCACTTT
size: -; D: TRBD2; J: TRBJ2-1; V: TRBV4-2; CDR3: CASSHSGTPQSDEQFF; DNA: TGTGCCAGCAGCCACAGCGGGACGCCTCAATCGGATGAGCAGTTCTTC
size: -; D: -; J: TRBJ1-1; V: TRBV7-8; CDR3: CASSLGGGYTEAFF; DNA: TGTGCCAGCAGCTTAGGGGGGGGGTACACTGAAGCTTTCTTT
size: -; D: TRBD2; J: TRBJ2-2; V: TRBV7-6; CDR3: CASSRTSGANTGELFF; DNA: TGTGCCAGCAGCCGGACTAGCGGGGCTAACACCGGGGAGCTGTTTTTT
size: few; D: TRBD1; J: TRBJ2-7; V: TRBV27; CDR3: CASRRSGGVGYEQYF; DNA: TGTGCCAGCAGGCGATCAGGGGGCGTAGGTTACGAGCAGTACTTC
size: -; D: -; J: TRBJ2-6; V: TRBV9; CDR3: CASSPTVSLHSGANVLTF; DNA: TGTGCCAGCAGCCCGACAGTTTCCCTACACTCTGGGGCCAACGTCCTGACTTTC
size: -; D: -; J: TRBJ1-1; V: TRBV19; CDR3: CASRQWQMNTEAFF; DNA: TGTGCCAGTAGGCAGTGGCAAATGAACACTGAAGCTTTCTTT
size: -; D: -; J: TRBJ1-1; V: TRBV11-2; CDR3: CASSLLRPGQMKNTEAFF; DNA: TGTGCCAGCAGCTTACTAAGACCCGGACAGATGAAGAACACTGAAGCTTTCTTT
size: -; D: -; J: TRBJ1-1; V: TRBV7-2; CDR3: CASSSDWSALNTEAFF; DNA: TGTGCCAGCAGCTCGGACTGGAGTGCTTTGAACACTGAAGCTTTCTTT
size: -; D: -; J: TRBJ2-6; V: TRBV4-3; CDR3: CASSQDTRVDSGANVLTF; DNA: TGCGCCAGCAGCCAAGATACGAGGGTCGACTCTGGGGCCAACGTCCTGACTTTC
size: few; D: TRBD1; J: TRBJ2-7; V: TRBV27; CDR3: CASSGQVGSYEQYF; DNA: TGTGCCAGCTCCGGACAGGTTGGCTCCTACGAGCAGTACTTC
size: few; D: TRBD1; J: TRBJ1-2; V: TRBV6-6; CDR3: CASRGAPDRDGYTF; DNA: TGTGCCAGCAGGGGAGCCCCGGACAGGGACGGCTACACCTTC
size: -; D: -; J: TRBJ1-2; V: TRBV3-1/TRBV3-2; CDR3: CASSQKGVNYGYTF; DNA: TGTGCCAGCAGCCAAAAAGGGGTAAACTATGGCTACACCTTC
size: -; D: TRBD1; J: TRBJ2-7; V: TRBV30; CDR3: CAWSPGTGPYEQYF; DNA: TGTGCCTGGAGTCCCGGGACAGGACCCTACGAGCAGTACTTC
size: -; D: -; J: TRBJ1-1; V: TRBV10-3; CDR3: CAISEGGVNTEAFF; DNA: TGTGCCATCAGTGAAGGGGGTGTGAACACTGAAGCTTTCTTT
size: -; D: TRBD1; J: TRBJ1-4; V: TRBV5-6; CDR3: CASSGGQGAEKLFF; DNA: TGTGCCAGCAGCGGGGGACAGGGTGCTGAAAAACTGTTTTTT
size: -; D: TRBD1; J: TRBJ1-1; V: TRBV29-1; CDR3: CSVDRDLRTEAFF; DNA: TGCAGCGTAGACAGGGACCTCAGGACTGAAGCTTTCTTT
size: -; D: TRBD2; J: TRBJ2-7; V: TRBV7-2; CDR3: CASSPTSGKNYEQYF; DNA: TGTGCCAGCAGCCCAACTAGCGGGAAGAACTACGAGCAGTACTTC
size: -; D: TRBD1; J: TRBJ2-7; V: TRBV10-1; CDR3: CASSEGTGVYEQYF; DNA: TGCGCCAGCAGTGAGGGGACAGGGGTCTACGAGCAGTACTTC
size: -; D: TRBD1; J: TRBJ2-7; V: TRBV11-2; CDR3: CASRESRGPDEQYF; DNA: TGTGCCAGCAGGGAATCCAGGGGGCCCGACGAGCAGTACTTC
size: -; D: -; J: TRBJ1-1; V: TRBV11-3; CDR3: CASSLAGADTEAFF; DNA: TGTGCCAGCAGCTTAGCAGGGGCGGACACTGAAGCTTTCTTT
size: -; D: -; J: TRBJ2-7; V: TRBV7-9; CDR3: CASSRSDRYPDEQYF; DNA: TGTGCCAGCAGCCGATCAGACAGGTACCCGGACGAGCAGTACTTC
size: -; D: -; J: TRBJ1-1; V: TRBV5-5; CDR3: CASSRTGTTEAFF; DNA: TGTGCCAGCAGCCGAACAGGGACCACTGAAGCTTTCTTT
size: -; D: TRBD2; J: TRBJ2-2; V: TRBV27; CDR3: CASRTAGLAGGSNTGELFF; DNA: TGTGCCAGCAGGACTGCGGGACTAGCGGGAGGTTCGAACACCGGGGAGCTGTTTTTT